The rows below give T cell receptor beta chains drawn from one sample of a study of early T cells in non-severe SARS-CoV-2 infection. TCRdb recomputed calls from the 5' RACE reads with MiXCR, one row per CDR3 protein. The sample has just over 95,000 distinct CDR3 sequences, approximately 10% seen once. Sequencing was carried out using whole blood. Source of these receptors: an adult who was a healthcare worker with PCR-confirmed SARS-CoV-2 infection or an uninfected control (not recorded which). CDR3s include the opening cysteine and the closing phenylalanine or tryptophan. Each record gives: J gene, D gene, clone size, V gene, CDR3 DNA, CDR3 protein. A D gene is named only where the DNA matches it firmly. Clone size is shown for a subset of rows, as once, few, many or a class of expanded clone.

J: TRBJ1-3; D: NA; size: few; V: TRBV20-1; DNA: TGCAGCGCTTTAGGAAACACCATATATTTT; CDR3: CSALGNTIYF
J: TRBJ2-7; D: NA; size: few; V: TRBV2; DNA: TGTGCCAGCAGTGGGGGACTGGTCGGGTTGGAGCAGTACTTC; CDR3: CASSGGLVGLEQYF
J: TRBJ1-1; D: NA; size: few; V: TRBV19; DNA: TGTGCCAGTAGCCCCGACTTGGTTGAAGCTTTCTTT; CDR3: CASSPDLVEAFF
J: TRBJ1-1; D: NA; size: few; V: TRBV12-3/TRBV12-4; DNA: TGTGCCAGCAGTTTAAGGAGGACTGAAGCTTTCTTT; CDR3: CASSLRRTEAFF
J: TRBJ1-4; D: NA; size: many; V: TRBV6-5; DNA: TGTGCCAGCAGTTACTCAGCGTTCGGGGGACGGATTAATGAAAAACTGTTTTTT; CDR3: CASSYSAFGGRINEKLFF
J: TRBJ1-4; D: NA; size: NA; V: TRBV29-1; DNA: TGCAGCGGCGGACGGTCCCCTAATGAAAAACTGTTTTTT; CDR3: CSGGRSPNEKLFF
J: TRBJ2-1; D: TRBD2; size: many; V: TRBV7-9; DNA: TGTGCCAGCAGCTTCACTTATAGGACTAGCGGAGAGAGCAATGAGCAGTTCTTC; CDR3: CASSFTYRTSGESNEQFF
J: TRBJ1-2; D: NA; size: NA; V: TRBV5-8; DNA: TGTGCCAGCAGCTTGGTCGACAGCGTTTACTATGGCTACACCTTC; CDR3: CASSLVDSVYYGYTF
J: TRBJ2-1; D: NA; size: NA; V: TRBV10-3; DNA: TGTGCCATCAGTGTGGATTCGAACGCCTACAATGAGCAGTTCTTC; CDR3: CAISVDSNAYNEQFF
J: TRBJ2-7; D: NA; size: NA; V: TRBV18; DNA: TGTGCCAGCTCACCACGTGGGACAAATCCCCTCGAGCAGTACTTC; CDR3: CASSPRGTNPLEQYF
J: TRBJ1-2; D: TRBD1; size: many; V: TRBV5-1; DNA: TGCGCCAGCAGGGGGACAGCCCGCTATGGCTACACCTTC; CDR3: CASRGTARYGYTF
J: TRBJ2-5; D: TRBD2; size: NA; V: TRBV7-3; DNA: TGTGCCAGCAGCTTATCCGGGACTAGCGAGACCCAGTACTTC; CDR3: CASSLSGTSETQYF
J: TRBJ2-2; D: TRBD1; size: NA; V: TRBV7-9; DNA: TGTGCCAGCAGCTCCCTTGGACAGGGGAGCACCGGGGAGCTGTTTTTT; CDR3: CASSSLGQGSTGELFF
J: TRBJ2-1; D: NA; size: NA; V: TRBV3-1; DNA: TGTGCCAGCACCAGGATCGGGCAGGGGAGTTACAATGAGCAGTTCTTC; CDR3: CASTRIGQGSYNEQFF